The present T cell receptor (beta chain) was sequenced within a study of vaccination effects on CD4 cells after COVID-19. Study context: After the second dose, samples were taken at median day 72.

With respect to this clone: Its antigen is still unknown. The sample holds other DNA sequences that translate to the same CDR3.

The length of the CDR3 is 16 residues. From germline, CDR1 is KGHDR and CDR2 SFDVKD. Trimming shortened V by 3 bases and J by 4 bases, and 12 bases separated the two germline ends. Sequencing used immunoSEQ multiplex PCR; TCRdb keeps in-frame clones, though not all of them. This table holds approximately 61,000 clones, roughly 72% found once. Antigen-specific CD4+ T cells were first expanded with viral peptide pools by the ViraFEST assay and only then sequenced. Isolation of CD4+ T cells took place after 10 days of culture. All study participants received two doses of BNT162b2 or mRNA-1273 vaccine. Vaccine recipients, nucleocapsid antibody negative, had no prior SARS-CoV-2 infection. IL-2 medium was substituted for half the medium on days 3 and 7.

Sequences were derived from CD4+ T cells from PBMCs cultured with HCoV-229E spike peptides, sampled after COVID-19 vaccination. The clonotype comes from a human donor who received a COVID-19 vaccine. V usage is TRBV24-1 and J usage is TRBJ2-6; tentatively, D is TRBD2 (5 bases). CDR3 in DNA: TGTGCCACCAGTGATCCAGGACTCTCCGGGGCCAACGTCCTGACTTTC. Protein: CATSDPGLSGANVLTF.